This TCR beta chain came from a study of blood T cell repertoires in COVID-19. This clone was recorded once. Clones were sequenced by immunoSEQ multiplex PCR, and TCRdb holds only the in-frame ones, with some missing. Of under 250,000 clones in the sample, 65% to 90% are singletons; the top ten hold roughly 5.3%. The germline V gene encodes CDR1 SQVTM and CDR2 ANQGSEA. The CDR3 contains 11 residues. V gave up 3 bases and J gave up 10 bases; unmatched junction bases: 5. Seattle enrolled patients during active infection and tracked them longitudinally. The TCR sequence derives from a man aged 45-60 years with COVID-19, enrolled during active disease. The specimen sequenced was peripheral blood. The chain carries TRBV29-1 and TRBJ1-2, with 7 bases that match TRBD1. The CDR3 DNA follows: TGCAGCGTTGAGGCGGGACAGACCTACACCTTC. It codes for CSVEAGQTYTF.